This is a list of T cell receptor beta chains from one sample in a study of T-cell memory formation after mild COVID-19. One entry per CDR3 protein, called by TCRdb with MiXCR from the 5' RACE reads. This table has 150,000 to 200,000 distinct CDR3 sequences, 15% to 20% appearing once. Sequencing was carried out using PBMCs or a T cell subset sorted from them (not recorded which). The receptors stem from an adult woman who had mild COVID-19 (a few samples of this study predate the infection). Cell type and time point are not known. Both conserved end residues are part of each CDR3. A row's size may be missing; if present it is once, few, many or a size class.

abundance: many
j_gene: TRBJ2-3
v_gene: TRBV29-1
CDR3aa: CSDQFADTQYF

abundance: NA
j_gene: TRBJ1-1
v_gene: TRBV5-1
CDR3aa: CASSRTGQVNTEAFF

abundance: NA
j_gene: TRBJ2-2
v_gene: TRBV12-3/TRBV12-4
CDR3aa: CASRPVNTGELFF

abundance: few
j_gene: TRBJ2-6
v_gene: TRBV24-1
CDR3aa: CATSDQGGGANVLTF

abundance: NA
j_gene: TRBJ2-5
v_gene: TRBV7-2
CDR3aa: CASSYGTDQETQYF

abundance: NA
j_gene: TRBJ2-7
v_gene: TRBV5-1
CDR3aa: CASSAGTVYEQYF

abundance: NA
j_gene: TRBJ2-3
v_gene: TRBV14
CDR3aa: CASSQESYSGGPDTQYF

abundance: few
j_gene: TRBJ1-1
v_gene: TRBV7-2
CDR3aa: CASSSGQGAGGTEAFF

abundance: NA
j_gene: TRBJ2-1
v_gene: TRBV7-3
CDR3aa: CASSRGTSSNNEQFF

abundance: few
j_gene: TRBJ2-7
v_gene: TRBV5-1
CDR3aa: CASSKTGQYEQYF

abundance: many
j_gene: TRBJ2-7
v_gene: TRBV7-2
CDR3aa: CASTPRVVHEQYF

abundance: few
j_gene: TRBJ2-5
v_gene: TRBV11-2
CDR3aa: CASSLGGGSFGTQYF

abundance: few
j_gene: TRBJ2-1
v_gene: TRBV4-3
CDR3aa: CASSQETRTYNEQFF

abundance: NA
j_gene: TRBJ2-5
v_gene: TRBV4-2
CDR3aa: CASSQDRTEQETQYF

abundance: NA
j_gene: TRBJ2-5
v_gene: TRBV5-1
CDR3aa: CASSHDQPLETQYF

abundance: NA
j_gene: TRBJ2-7
v_gene: TRBV5-1
CDR3aa: CASSAGQGAYEQYF

abundance: NA
j_gene: TRBJ1-5
v_gene: TRBV6-1
CDR3aa: CASSPAQGMYSNQPQHF

abundance: NA
j_gene: TRBJ2-7
v_gene: TRBV25-1
CDR3aa: CASSELAGAGYEQYF

abundance: NA
j_gene: TRBJ1-1
v_gene: TRBV10-3
CDR3aa: CAISGQGKDTEAFF

abundance: NA
j_gene: TRBJ1-5
v_gene: TRBV10-3
CDR3aa: CAISDGGGNQPQHF

abundance: NA
j_gene: TRBJ2-5
v_gene: TRBV25-1
CDR3aa: CASSLRTGGYQETQYF

abundance: few
j_gene: TRBJ2-3
v_gene: TRBV7-9
CDR3aa: CASSGGTSTDTQYF

abundance: NA
j_gene: TRBJ2-1
v_gene: TRBV10-3
CDR3aa: CAILSNNEQFF

abundance: many
j_gene: TRBJ2-1
v_gene: TRBV3-1
CDR3aa: CASSHGLYNEQFF

abundance: NA
j_gene: TRBJ2-5
v_gene: TRBV11-2
CDR3aa: CASSLDKALPGETQYF

abundance: NA
j_gene: TRBJ2-7
v_gene: TRBV4-2
CDR3aa: CASSQDLGASGSPYEQYF

abundance: NA
j_gene: TRBJ1-4
v_gene: TRBV7-9
CDR3aa: CASSPSPGADEKLFF

abundance: NA
j_gene: TRBJ1-2
v_gene: TRBV3-1
CDR3aa: CASSQGRGDLGYGYTF

abundance: few
j_gene: TRBJ1-1
v_gene: TRBV19
CDR3aa: CASSIRNTEAFF

abundance: many
j_gene: TRBJ2-1
v_gene: TRBV4-3
CDR3aa: CASSQDPGGGPFEQFF

abundance: NA
j_gene: TRBJ2-1
v_gene: TRBV7-3
CDR3aa: CASSLTPLANNEQFF

abundance: few
j_gene: TRBJ2-1
v_gene: TRBV24-1
CDR3aa: CATSEDRRNEQFF

abundance: NA
j_gene: TRBJ2-7
v_gene: TRBV12-3/TRBV12-4
CDR3aa: CASSLGGGALYEQYF

abundance: NA
j_gene: TRBJ2-7
v_gene: TRBV5-1
CDR3aa: CASSLASGTRTYEQYF

abundance: few
j_gene: TRBJ2-7
v_gene: TRBV5-1
CDR3aa: CASSLASSRGYYEQYF

abundance: few
j_gene: TRBJ1-6
v_gene: TRBV5-1
CDR3aa: CASSLAGASHGSPLHF

abundance: NA
j_gene: TRBJ2-1
v_gene: TRBV20-1
CDR3aa: CSARDPGGRPYNEQFF

abundance: few
j_gene: TRBJ2-1
v_gene: TRBV7-3
CDR3aa: CASSLTGGSSYNEQFF

abundance: few
j_gene: TRBJ2-1
v_gene: TRBV11-2
CDR3aa: CASSLGGYNEQFF

abundance: NA
j_gene: TRBJ2-1
v_gene: TRBV6-5
CDR3aa: CASTRDRGLYNEQFF

abundance: NA
j_gene: TRBJ1-2
v_gene: TRBV18
CDR3aa: CASSPTGTDYGYTF

abundance: few
j_gene: TRBJ2-3
v_gene: TRBV7-2
CDR3aa: CASSLDPTVTDTQYF

abundance: few
j_gene: TRBJ2-1
v_gene: TRBV7-2
CDR3aa: CASSFGRGSDEQFF

abundance: NA
j_gene: TRBJ2-1
v_gene: TRBV24-1
CDR3aa: CATSDLGRGVNEQFF

abundance: few
j_gene: TRBJ2-1
v_gene: TRBV24-1
CDR3aa: CATSRPGQGPDEQFF

abundance: NA
j_gene: TRBJ1-4
v_gene: TRBV5-1
CDR3aa: CASSPFTGQTNEKLFF

abundance: many
j_gene: TRBJ2-6
v_gene: TRBV7-2
CDR3aa: CASSLPGANVLTF

abundance: NA
j_gene: TRBJ2-4
v_gene: TRBV19
CDR3aa: CASGTSGGVNIQYF

abundance: many
j_gene: TRBJ2-4
v_gene: TRBV7-2
CDR3aa: CASSKREQGKNIQYF

abundance: once
j_gene: TRBJ1-1
v_gene: TRBV14
CDR3aa: CASSQEYYTEAFF

abundance: NA
j_gene: TRBJ2-3
v_gene: TRBV20-1
CDR3aa: CSARLAGAYLSTDTQYF

abundance: NA
j_gene: TRBJ1-2
v_gene: TRBV29-1
CDR3aa: CSVEAQAGGGYTF